This entry lists 22 T cell receptor beta chains sequenced from one sample in a study of shared clonotypes between healthy human individuals. Profiled with immunoSEQ multiplex PCR; TCRdb holds only in-frame clones, not every one. The data show around 1,900,000 clones, with around 93% seen just once and more than 1.5% held by the top ten. Selected positively for CCR7 and CD45RO-negative, naive CD8 cells excluded terminally differentiated effector memory CD45RA+ cells. The sequencing sample was made of naive CD8+ T cells from PBMCs. Receptors originate from a man aged 18 to 29 in good health. Some clones in this sample may be carry-over from other donors' samples.

The V call is TRBV12-5, the J call TRBJ2-7; D is uncertain. Germline CDR1 and CDR2: LGHNT and FRNRAP. Trimming removed 2 bases at V and 0 bases at J, with 11 bases between. The CDR3 length is 15 residues. In nucleotides, the CDR3 is TGTGCTAGTGGTTTGTACTCGGACGACTCCTACGAGCAGTACTTC. Residues: CASGLYSDDSYEQYF. Drawing the rest from reference TRBV12-5 and TRBJ2-7, the complete variable domain is DARVTQTPRHKVTEMGQEVTMRCQPILGHNTVFWYRQTMMQGLELLAYFRNRAPLDDSGMPKDRFSAEMPDATLATLKIQPSEPRDSAVYFCASGLYSDDSYEQYFGPGTRLTVT.

A few counts support this clone. Distinct nucleotide sequences in the sample also encode this CDR3. This chain links TRBV27 with TRBJ1-1; D possibly corresponds to TRBD1 (5 bases). The germline V and J ends were trimmed by 3 bases and 1 base, with 6 bases remaining between them. Germline assignment: CDR1 MNHEY and CDR2 SMNVEV (reference sequence). CDR3 length: 13 amino acids. For the CDR3, the DNA is TGTGCCAGCAGTTTGGGGGGGAACACTGAAGCTTTCTTT. Translated: CASSLGGNTEAFF.

The gene calls are TRBV4-2 and TRBJ2-5; 13 bases match TRBD2. The CDR3 is 17 residues long. The V and J ends lost 4 bases and 5 bases, in that order; junction bases with no gene match: 10. Germline-derived CDR1 and CDR2 are LGHNA and YNFKEQ. CDR3 loop: CASSPGLAGLFTETQYF. The CDR3 nucleotides are TGTGCCAGCAGCCCGGGACTAGCGGGATTGTTTACGGAGACCCAGTACTTC.

With regard to this clone: Other DNA variants within this sample encode the same CDR3. V is TRBV7-3 and J is TRBJ2-1; 11 bases agree with TRBD2. The V gene end was trimmed by 5 bases and the J gene end by 7 bases; junction bases not matched to a gene: 7. Germline V gene sequence: CDR1 SGHTA, CDR2 FQGTGA. The CDR3 has 15 amino acids. CDR3 nucleotide sequence: TGTGCCAGCAGCCTCACTAGCGGGAGTGGAAATGAGCAGTTCTTC. It codes for CASSLTSGSGNEQFF.

The gene calls are TRBV4-1 and TRBJ2-5, with TRBD2 as a possible D gene (6 bases). The CDR3 covers 15 residues. The V end was cut by 1 base, the J end by 2 bases, with 11 bases between. Per the germline V gene, CDR1 is MGHRA and CDR2 is YSYEKL. In DNA, the CDR3 is TGCGCCAGCAGCCAAGGGGGACTGCAACAAGAGACCCAGTACTTC. Amino acids: CASSQGGLQQETQYF.

This chain links TRBV6-1 with TRBJ1-1; D unresolved. V shed 6 bases and J shed 0 bases, with 8 bases lying between them. Germline lookup yields CDR1 MNHNS and CDR2 SASEGT. The CDR3 has 13 amino acids. CDR3 region: CASRWTLNTEAFF. CDR3 sequence (DNA): TGTGCCAGCAGGTGGACGCTGAACACTGAAGCTTTCTTT.

The V and J genes are TRBV7-2 and TRBJ2-3; D call uncertain. The CDR3 covers 12 residues. From germline, CDR1 is SGHTA and CDR2 FQGNSA. V was clipped by 3 bases and J by 4 bases, with 5 bases between them. DNA of the CDR3: TGTGCCAGCAGCTTTAGTTCAGATACGCAGTATTTT. Its protein product is CASSFSSDTQYF.

V and J are TRBV11-3 and TRBJ1-5; unclear D gene. Trimming shortened V by 4 bases and J by 1 base, and 14 bases separated the two germline ends. The germline CDR1 and CDR2 sequences are SGHNT and YENEEA. This CDR3 has 16 amino acids. CDR3 residues: CASSSEGWRSNQPQHF. The CDR3 DNA is TGTGCCAGCAGCTCAGAAGGGTGGAGGAGCAATCAGCCCCAGCATTTT. Variable domain in full (rest from reference TRBV11-3 and TRBJ1-5): EAGVVQSPRYKIIEKKQPVAFWCNPISGHNTLYWYLQNLGQGPELLIRYENEEAVDDSQLPKDRFSAERLKGVDSTLKIQPAELGDSAVYLCASSSEGWRSNQPQHFGDGTRLSIL.

This chain uses TRBV19 with TRBJ1-3, with 9 nucleotides matching TRBD1. The CDR3 has 17 residues. V trimming: 7 bases; J trimming: 1 base; junction bases outside the gene matches: 11. Germline V gene sequence: CDR1 LNHDA, CDR2 SQIVND (reference sequence). The CDR3 DNA is TGTGCCAGTATTAACCGGACAGGGGAAGGGTCTGGAAACACCATATATTTT. This gives the protein CASINRTGEGSGNTIYF.

The chain is built from TRBV29-1 and TRBJ1-2, with D unclear. Germline values: CDR1 SQVTM, CDR2 ANQGSEA. The CDR3 consists of 10 residues. V was trimmed by 7 bases and J by 5 bases, leaving 8 bases between them. The CDR3 protein is CSAGGYGYTF. The CDR3 coding sequence is TGCAGCGCTGGTGGGTATGGCTACACCTTC. The whole variable domain, filled in from reference TRBV29-1 and TRBJ1-2, reads SAVISQKPSRDICQRGTSLTIQCQVDSQVTMMFWYRQQPGQSLTLIATANQGSEATYESGFVIDKFPISRPNLTFSTLTVSNMSPEDSSIYLCSAGGYGYTFGSGTRLTVV.

This chain connects TRBV11-2 to TRBJ2-3, with 11 bases matching TRBD1. The CDR3 loop spans 14 amino acids. The V gene end was trimmed by 6 bases and the J gene end by 6 bases; junction bases not matched to a gene: 5. In germline, CDR1 is SGHAT, CDR2 FQNNGV. CDR3 loop: CASRGTGGYDTQYF. The CDR3 nucleotides read TGTGCCAGCAGGGGGACAGGGGGTTATGATACGCAGTATTTT.

The gene calls are TRBV7-8 and TRBJ1-1, with a weak D call TRBD1 (5 bases). This CDR3 is built from 17 residues. From germline, CDR1 is SGHVS and CDR2 FQNEAQ. Trimming removed 4 bases at V and 7 bases at J, with 25 bases between. Here the CDR3 DNA reads TGTGCCAGCAGCTACCTGGCGGGGGGGAAGATGTCCCGTGAAGCTTTCTTT. Translation: CASSYLAGGKMSREAFF.

V is TRBV27 and J is TRBJ1-1; weak D call: TRBD1 (6 bases). Trimming pared 5 bases from V and 0 bases from J, leaving 16 bases between. The CDR3 has 16 residues. From germline, CDR1 is MNHEY and CDR2 SMNVEV (reference sequence). This CDR3 is CASSNRQVFMNTEAFF. The DNA of the CDR3 is TGTGCCAGCAGTAACCGACAGGTATTCATGAACACTGAAGCTTTCTTT.

The rearrangement links TRBV15 to TRBJ2-1; the D gene is possibly TRBD1 (5 bases). V shed 4 bases and J shed 10 bases, with 17 bases lying between them. The germline V gene has CDR1 LNHNV and CDR2 YYDKDF (reference sequence). The CDR3 is 14 amino acids. The CDR3 spells CATSITSQGNEQFF. The CDR3 DNA sequence: TGTGCCACCAGCATAACGAGTCAGGGAAACGAGCAGTTCTTC.

The chain combines TRBV27 with TRBJ2-5; D is perhaps TRBD1 (5 bases). CDR1 and CDR2 (germline): MNHEY, SMNVEV (reference sequence). V was clipped by 5 bases and J by 4 bases, with 14 bases between them. CDR3 length: 14 amino acids. CDR3 sequence reads: CASSPQWGIETQYF. The CDR3 DNA follows: TGTGCCAGCAGTCCCCAGTGGGGCATAGAGACCCAGTACTTC.

V and J are TRBV7-9 and TRBJ2-1, with 11 nucleotides matching TRBD2. This CDR3 has 16 residues. The V and J ends lost 1 base and 9 bases, in that order; junction bases with no gene match: 8. Looked up from germline, CDR1 is SEHNR and CDR2 is FQNEAQ (reference sequence). The CDR3 is CASSLGRLAGLSEQFF. CDR3 nucleotide sequence: TGTGCCAGCAGCTTAGGCCGACTAGCGGGACTGAGTGAGCAGTTCTTC.

With respect to this clone: This specimen includes other DNA sequences encoding the same CDR3. This chain links TRBV11-2 with TRBJ2-2; no definite D call. The CDR3 has 14 amino acids. Germline V gives CDR1 SGHAT, CDR2 FQNNGV. Trimming cost V 1 base and J 3 bases, with 6 bases left between them. The CDR3 nucleotides are TGTGCCAGCAGCTTAGGGCTAGACACCGGGGAGCTGTTTTTT. Protein: CASSLGLDTGELFF.

As to this clone: Other DNA sequences from this sample encode an identical CDR3 as well. This chain uses TRBV9 with TRBJ2-3; D unresolved. Germline V gene data show CDR1 as SGDLS and CDR2 as YYNGEE. V shed 3 bases and J shed 6 bases, with 5 bases lying between them. This CDR3 contains 11 residues. DNA for the CDR3: TGTGCCAGCAGCGCCTCCGATACGCAGTATTTT. This encodes CASSASDTQYF.

The CDR3 sequence: CASSLRQSRDRDLVSEQYF. DNA of the CDR3: TGTGCCAGCAGCCTACGACAGTCCCGGGACAGGGACCTAGTGAGCGAGCAGTACTTC. The chain uses TRBV5-6 and TRBJ2-7; 9 bases are a match to TRBD1. There are 19 residues in the CDR3. CDR1 and CDR2 from the germline V gene are SGHDT and YYEEEE. Germline trimming cut 4 bases from V and 6 bases from J; bases unmatched to any gene: 23.

This clone was picked up a small number of times. The V and J genes are TRBV12-5 and TRBJ1-1; a possible D gene is TRBD1 (5 bases). The CDR3 consists of 13 residues. Trimming shortened V by 1 base and J by 3 bases, and 6 bases separated the two germline ends. Germline V gene data show CDR1 as LGHNT and CDR2 as FRNRAP. CDR3 in amino acids: CASGLGQYTEAFF. CDR3 nucleotides: TGTGCTAGTGGTTTGGGACAGTACACTGAAGCTTTCTTT.

The chain couples TRBV25-1 to TRBJ2-3; D uncertain. CDR3 size: 16 residues. From germline, CDR1 is MGHDK and CDR2 SYGVNS. The V end was cut by 8 bases, the J end by 1 base, with 19 bases between. CDR3 nucleotides: TGTGCCAGCCGCGGACCGACCGAAAAGGGCACAGATACGCAGTATTTT. It encodes CASRGPTEKGTDTQYF.

The chain recombines TRBV9 with TRBJ1-5; TRBD1 might be the D (5 bases). The ends were cut back, 4 bases at V and 4 bases at J, with 12 bases in the middle. The length of the CDR3 is 14 residues. The V gene's germline CDR1 is SGDLS and CDR2 YYNGEE. The CDR3 is CASSRDGWNQPQHF. In DNA, the CDR3 is TGTGCCAGCAGCCGGGACGGGTGGAATCAGCCCCAGCATTTT.